This TCR beta chain comes out of a study of coeliac disease. Study-wide context: High-resolution HLA typing was lacking; TRBV7-2 bias was queried instead. Study conclusions and caveats: Control samples showed higher TRB and TRG clonality than intraepithelial and lamina propria samples in active celiac disease.

This clone was observed once. Its antigen remains unidentified. Clones were sequenced by immunoSEQ multiplex PCR, and TCRdb holds only the in-frame ones, with some missing. The sample includes about 2,400 clones, 50% to 70% of them seen just once. Germline values: CDR1 SGDLS, CDR2 YYNGEE. The CDR3 is made up of 15 amino acids. The junction had 3 bases not matched to a gene; V was cut back by 0 bases and J by 3 bases. The sequence was obtained from a woman in her seventies with celiac disease on a gluten-free diet. This chain joins TRBV9 and TRBJ2-3; 8 bases are a match to TRBD1. Specimen: intraepithelial lymphocytes from the gut. The CDR3 coding sequence is TGTGCCAGCAGCGTAGAACAGGGGGAGACAGATACGCAGTATTTT. Translated, it gives CASSVEQGETDTQYF. The whole variable domain, remainder taken from reference TRBV9 and TRBJ2-3, is DSGVTQTPKHLITATGQRVTLRCSPRSGDLSVYWYQQSLDQGLQFLIQYYNGEERAKGNILERFSAQQFPDLHSELNLSSLELGDSALYFCASSVEQGETDTQYFGPGTRLTVL.